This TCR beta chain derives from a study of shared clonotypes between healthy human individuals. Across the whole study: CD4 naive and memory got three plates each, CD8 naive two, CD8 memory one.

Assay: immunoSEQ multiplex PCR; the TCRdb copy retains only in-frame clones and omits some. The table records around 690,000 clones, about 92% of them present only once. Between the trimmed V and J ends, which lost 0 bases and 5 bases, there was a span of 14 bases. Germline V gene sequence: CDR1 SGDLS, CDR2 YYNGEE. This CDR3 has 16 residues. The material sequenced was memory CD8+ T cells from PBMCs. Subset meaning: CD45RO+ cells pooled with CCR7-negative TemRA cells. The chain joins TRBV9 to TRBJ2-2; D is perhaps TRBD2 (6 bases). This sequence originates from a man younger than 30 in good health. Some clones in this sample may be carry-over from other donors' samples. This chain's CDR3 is CASSVVAAASTGELFF. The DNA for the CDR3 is TGTGCCAGCAGCGTAGTAGCGGCAGCTTCTACCGGGGAGCTGTTTTTT.